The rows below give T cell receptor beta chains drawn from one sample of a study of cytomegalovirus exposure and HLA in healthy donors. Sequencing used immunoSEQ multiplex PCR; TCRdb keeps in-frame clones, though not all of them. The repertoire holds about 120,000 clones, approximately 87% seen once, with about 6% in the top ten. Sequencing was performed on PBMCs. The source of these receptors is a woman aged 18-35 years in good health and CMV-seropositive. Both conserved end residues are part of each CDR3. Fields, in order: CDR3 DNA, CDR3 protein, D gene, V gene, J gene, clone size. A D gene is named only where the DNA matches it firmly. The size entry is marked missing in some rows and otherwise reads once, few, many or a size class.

DNA: TGTGCCACCAGCAGAGACCCAGGGGAGCAGTACTTC
CDR3: CATSRDPGEQYF
D: .
V: TRBV15
J: TRBJ2-7
size: .

DNA: TGTGCCAGCAGTGTTCGTTCCCAGGGGAAATATGGCTATGGCTACACCTTC
CDR3: CASSVRSQGKYGYGYTF
D: .
V: TRBV2
J: TRBJ1-2
size: .

DNA: TGTGCCAGCAGCTTAGAAGAGGGAGTGACCTACGAGCAGTACTTC
CDR3: CASSLEEGVTYEQYF
D: .
V: TRBV7-8
J: TRBJ2-7
size: .

DNA: TGTGCCAGCAGCGGCGGGACTAGCGGGGTGAGCACAGATACGCAGTATTTT
CDR3: CASSGGTSGVSTDTQYF
D: TRBD2
V: TRBV9
J: TRBJ2-3
size: .

DNA: TGTGCCATCAGTGACTCCCTAGCGGGAGCCTCCTCCGATGAGCAGTTCTTC
CDR3: CAISDSLAGASSDEQFF
D: TRBD2
V: TRBV10-3
J: TRBJ2-1
size: .

DNA: TGTGCCAGCAACTCACCGGGACTAGCGGGCGCCGAGCAGTACTTC
CDR3: CASNSPGLAGAEQYF
D: TRBD2
V: TRBV4-2
J: TRBJ2-7
size: .

DNA: TGTGCCAGCAGCTTGCGTCAGGGCCAAGAGACCCAGTACTTC
CDR3: CASSLRQGQETQYF
D: .
V: TRBV5-4
J: TRBJ2-5
size: .

DNA: TGTGCCAGCAGCTACAGCGGGGTGGGTTACTACGAGCAGTACTTC
CDR3: CASSYSGVGYYEQYF
D: TRBD2
V: TRBV7-2
J: TRBJ2-7
size: .

DNA: TGTGCCAGCAGCTTGGGACAGCCCGGCTATGGCTACACCTTC
CDR3: CASSLGQPGYGYTF
D: .
V: TRBV5-4
J: TRBJ1-2
size: .

DNA: TGTGCCAGCAGTTATCAAGCGGGAGTTCACGAGACCCAGTACTTC
CDR3: CASSYQAGVHETQYF
D: TRBD2
V: TRBV6-5
J: TRBJ2-5
size: .

DNA: TGTGCCAGCAGTGGACAGGGGGCGAACGGGAGAACGTCCTACGAGCAGTACTTC
CDR3: CASSGQGANGRTSYEQYF
D: TRBD1
V: TRBV6-1
J: TRBJ2-7
size: .

DNA: TGTGCCAGCTCACCCCGGAGCGGGGGGCTTATGTACAATGAGCAGTTCTTC
CDR3: CASSPRSGGLMYNEQFF
D: TRBD2
V: TRBV18
J: TRBJ2-1
size: .

DNA: TGTGCCAGCAGCTTACTGCCCTCAGGGACTGAAGCTTTCTTT
CDR3: CASSLLPSGTEAFF
D: .
V: TRBV7-3
J: TRBJ1-1
size: .

DNA: TGTGCCAGCTCACCCCAGGGGAGTGGGACAGGTGCCTACGAGCAGTACTTC
CDR3: CASSPQGSGTGAYEQYF
D: TRBD1
V: TRBV18
J: TRBJ2-7
size: .

DNA: TGTGCCAGCTCACCACCGATGGGTCAGGGAACTTTCTTT
CDR3: CASSPPMGQGTFF
D: .
V: TRBV18
J: TRBJ1-1
size: many

DNA: TGTGCCAGCAGCTCTGGCGGGGACGGCTATGGCTACACCTTC
CDR3: CASSSGGDGYGYTF
D: .
V: TRBV7-2
J: TRBJ1-2
size: .

DNA: TGTGCCAGCAAGACTAGCGGGGGAACCGGGGAGCTGTTTTTT
CDR3: CASKTSGGTGELFF
D: TRBD2
V: TRBV6-1
J: TRBJ2-2
size: .

DNA: TGCGCCAGCAGCACCGGGACAGAGGCCCCGAATATCTTATATAGCAATCAGCCCCAGCATTTT
CDR3: CASSTGTEAPNILYSNQPQHF
D: TRBD1
V: TRBV5-1
J: TRBJ1-5
size: .

DNA: TGCGCCAGCAGCCAAGATAGTAGGAGACTAGCCTCCTACGAGCAGTACTTC
CDR3: CASSQDSRRLASYEQYF
D: TRBD2
V: TRBV4-1
J: TRBJ2-7
size: once

DNA: TGTGCCAGCATGGCGGGAGGTCCTCTCGGGGCCAACGTCCTGACTTTC
CDR3: CASMAGGPLGANVLTF
D: TRBD2
V: TRBV2
J: TRBJ2-6
size: .

DNA: TGTGCCAGTAGTTACCAGAGGACACAAGAGACCCAGTACTTC
CDR3: CASSYQRTQETQYF
D: .
V: TRBV13
J: TRBJ2-5
size: .

DNA: TGCGCCAGCAGCCAAGACCCCGGAGGGGAAAAACTGTTTTTT
CDR3: CASSQDPGGEKLFF
D: .
V: TRBV4-1
J: TRBJ1-4
size: .

DNA: TGTGCCAGCAGCGTAGCCCTAGCGGGAGGGAACACCGGGGAGCTGTTTTTT
CDR3: CASSVALAGGNTGELFF
D: TRBD2
V: TRBV9
J: TRBJ2-2
size: once

DNA: TGTGCCTACTCTGAAGCCCTTGGTAAACATTTT
CDR3: CAYSEALGKHF
D: .
V: TRBV30
J: TRBJ2-3
size: .

DNA: TGCAGCGTCTCGACAGGGGGCATAACCGGGGAGCTGTTTTTT
CDR3: CSVSTGGITGELFF
D: TRBD1
V: TRBV29-1
J: TRBJ2-2
size: .

DNA: TGCAGTGCCCGGGGTGGGGGGGCCAGGGATTTT
CDR3: CSARGGGARDF
D: .
V: TRBV20-1
J: TRBJ2-3
size: once

DNA: TGTGCCAGCAGTTTACTCCCGGGGGGCGACTATGGCTACACCTTC
CDR3: CASSLLPGGDYGYTF
D: .
V: TRBV27
J: TRBJ1-2
size: .

DNA: TGTGCCAGCAATCGAATTCGGGGGGCCGGAGATGAGCAGTTCTTC
CDR3: CASNRIRGAGDEQFF
D: .
V: TRBV2
J: TRBJ2-1
size: .

DNA: TGTGCCACCAAGACGGGACTAGGGGCCGGGCAGCCCCAGCATTTT
CDR3: CATKTGLGAGQPQHF
D: .
V: TRBV15
J: TRBJ1-5
size: .

DNA: TGTGCCAGCAGTGAAGGGCGGGAGGGGTGGGGCGACGGGCAGTACTTC
CDR3: CASSEGREGWGDGQYF
D: TRBD2
V: TRBV6-1
J: TRBJ2-7
size: .

DNA: TGTGCCAGCAGTTTTCAGGGTTCTGGGGGCTACACCTTC
CDR3: CASSFQGSGGYTF
D: .
V: TRBV2
J: TRBJ1-2
size: few

DNA: TGTGCTAGTGGTTTGGGGACAGGGGCATTCTATGGCTACACCTTC
CDR3: CASGLGTGAFYGYTF
D: TRBD1
V: TRBV12-5
J: TRBJ1-2
size: few

DNA: TGTGCCAGCAGTTTATCGGTGGGGCTGGGGTCCTACGAGCAGTACTTC
CDR3: CASSLSVGLGSYEQYF
D: .
V: TRBV27
J: TRBJ2-7
size: once

DNA: TGTGCCATCAGCGGTACAGAGTACTACGAGCAGTACTTC
CDR3: CAISGTEYYEQYF
D: .
V: TRBV10-3
J: TRBJ2-7
size: .

DNA: TGTGCCAGCAGTGATAGGTGGGGGCTCTTCACCGGGGAGCTGTTTTTT
CDR3: CASSDRWGLFTGELFF
D: .
V: TRBV6-1
J: TRBJ2-2
size: .

DNA: TGCGCCAGCAGCTTGGAGGAGGGGGCTATCTCTGGCTACACCTTC
CDR3: CASSLEEGAISGYTF
D: TRBD1
V: TRBV5-1
J: TRBJ1-2
size: .

DNA: TGTGCCAGCAGCTTGGGCAGCCTTTCCTACGAGCAGTACTTC
CDR3: CASSLGSLSYEQYF
D: .
V: TRBV11-3
J: TRBJ2-7
size: .

DNA: TGCGCCAGCAGAGGTTTACAGGGGGTGGATACGCAGTATTTT
CDR3: CASRGLQGVDTQYF
D: TRBD1
V: TRBV5-1
J: TRBJ2-3
size: .

DNA: TGTGCCAGCTCACCAGGGAGGTCTGGGGATGGCTACACCTTC
CDR3: CASSPGRSGDGYTF
D: .
V: TRBV18
J: TRBJ1-2
size: .

DNA: TGTGCCAGCAGTTATGGCCGGACAGGGGATGGCTACACCTTC
CDR3: CASSYGRTGDGYTF
D: TRBD1
V: TRBV6-5
J: TRBJ1-2
size: .

DNA: TGTGCCAGCTCAGATAAGGGACAGTCGGTGAACACTGAAGCTTTCTTT
CDR3: CASSDKGQSVNTEAFF
D: TRBD1
V: TRBV18
J: TRBJ1-1
size: .

DNA: TGTGCCAGCAGCTACGGGACCCAGGGGGTGAACACTGAAGCTTTCTTT
CDR3: CASSYGTQGVNTEAFF
D: TRBD1
V: TRBV4-2
J: TRBJ1-1
size: once

DNA: TGTGCCAGCAGCGAGACAGGGTCCCACCAGCCCCAGCATTTT
CDR3: CASSETGSHQPQHF
D: TRBD1
V: TRBV9
J: TRBJ1-5
size: .

DNA: TGTGCCAGCAGCTTAGGCTCAGGGGGTGAGACCCAGTACTTC
CDR3: CASSLGSGGETQYF
D: TRBD1
V: TRBV7-9
J: TRBJ2-5
size: .

DNA: TGTGCCAGCAGCGTAGTCAGGGGAGAAGGAAACTATGGCTACACCTTC
CDR3: CASSVVRGEGNYGYTF
D: .
V: TRBV9
J: TRBJ1-2
size: .

DNA: TGCGCCAGCAGCCAGTGGCTGGCGGGACTAGCGGGAGGTACCTCCTACAATGAGCAGTTCTTC
CDR3: CASSQWLAGLAGGTSYNEQFF
D: TRBD2
V: TRBV4-3
J: TRBJ2-1
size: .

DNA: TGTGCCAACTCCGACAGGTACTACGAGCAGTACTTC
CDR3: CANSDRYYEQYF
D: .
V: TRBV10-3
J: TRBJ2-7
size: .

DNA: TGTGCCAGCAGTGAATGGGGGGGAGGCAATGAGCAGTTCTTC
CDR3: CASSEWGGGNEQFF
D: TRBD2
V: TRBV6-1
J: TRBJ2-1
size: once

DNA: TGTGCCAGCAGCTTAGGCCCAGCGAATGAGCAGTTCTTC
CDR3: CASSLGPANEQFF
D: .
V: TRBV13
J: TRBJ2-1
size: .

DNA: TGCAGCGCAGATATCCTAGCGGGGTCAGATACGCAGTATTTT
CDR3: CSADILAGSDTQYF
D: TRBD2
V: TRBV29-1
J: TRBJ2-3
size: .

DNA: TGTGCCAGCAGCCAGCGGTTAGCAGATACGCAGTATTTT
CDR3: CASSQRLADTQYF
D: .
V: TRBV7-8
J: TRBJ2-3
size: .

DNA: TGTGCCAGCAGTGAAGGAGCCCCGAACACTGAAGCTTTCTTT
CDR3: CASSEGAPNTEAFF
D: .
V: TRBV6-1
J: TRBJ1-1
size: once

DNA: TGCGCCAGCAGCCCAAGAAAGACAGCCTCCTCCTACAATGAGCAGTTCTTC
CDR3: CASSPRKTASSYNEQFF
D: .
V: TRBV5-1
J: TRBJ2-1
size: .

DNA: TGTGCCAGCAGCTCCCGACTAGCCCCAACGGGTGAGCAGTACTTC
CDR3: CASSSRLAPTGEQYF
D: TRBD2
V: TRBV11-3
J: TRBJ2-7
size: .

DNA: TGTGCCAGCAGCATGCCTGATGGCAGGGCCACTGAAGCTTTCTTT
CDR3: CASSMPDGRATEAFF
D: .
V: TRBV5-6
J: TRBJ1-1
size: .

DNA: TGCAGCGCACAGAGGGACAGGGAGAACACTGAAGCTTTCTTT
CDR3: CSAQRDRENTEAFF
D: TRBD1
V: TRBV29-1
J: TRBJ1-1
size: .

DNA: TGTGCCAGCAGCTACGGGACAGGGTACAGCGAGCAGTACTTC
CDR3: CASSYGTGYSEQYF
D: .
V: TRBV21-1
J: TRBJ2-7
size: .

DNA: TGTGCCGTCTCACCCTGGGGGCCAGAGACCCAGTACTTC
CDR3: CAVSPWGPETQYF
D: .
V: TRBV6-6
J: TRBJ2-5
size: .

DNA: TGTGCCTGGAGTTTCTTCGGGTCAGATACGCAGTATTTT
CDR3: CAWSFFGSDTQYF
D: .
V: TRBV30
J: TRBJ2-3
size: .